This T cell receptor beta chain was recovered during a study of blood T cells in healthy people across ages. Study-level findings and limits: TCR beta diversity per million T cells fell roughly linearly with age.

Germline V lookup: CDR1 LGHNA, CDR2 YNFKEQ. Trimming shortened V by 0 bases and J by 1 base, and 13 bases separated the two germline ends. This CDR3 is built from 16 residues. Per-sample yields of isolated PBMCs were at least 6 million. The use of a sample-barcoded 5' primer and a J-beta primer mix characterized a second PCR of roughly 7 to 11 cycles. TCRdb re-called the 5' RACE reads with MiXCR, one entry per CDR3 protein. The sample has around 800,000 distinct CDR3 sequences, about 62% seen once. As concerns this clonotype: Antigen unknown.

The chain links TRBV4-2 to TRBJ2-7; no firm D call. Source material: blood. This sequence was found in a man aged 25-40 years in good health. The CDR3 loop reads CASSQESSAASYEQYF. The CDR3 DNA reads as TGTGCCAGCAGCCAAGAGAGTTCGGCAGCTTCCTACGAGCAGTACTTC.